The rows below give T cell receptor beta chains drawn from one sample of a study of blood T cell repertoires in COVID-19. Sequenced by immunoSEQ multiplex PCR; TCRdb stores in-frame clones only, minus some. The sample lists 56,000 or so clones, 79% occurring once. Sequencing was performed on peripheral blood. All receptors derive from a woman aged 65 to 85 with acute or convalescent COVID-19. Both conserved end residues are part of each CDR3. The D gene is left open where the match is weak. Expanded clones get a size class; other rows say once, few or many, or leave the size out.

j_gene | v_gene | d_gene | abundance | CDR3aa | CDR3nt
TRBJ1-2 | TRBV19 | . | . | CASSPTANYGYTF | TGTGCCAGTAGCCCGACAGCTAACTATGGCTACACCTTC
TRBJ2-3 | TRBV4-3 | TRBD2 | once | CASSPRGREGDTQYF | TGCGCCAGCAGCCCAAGGGGACGGGAGGGTGATACGCAGTATTTT
TRBJ2-2 | TRBV11-3 | . | . | CASSLVQGKTGELFF | TGTGCCAGCAGCTTGGTCCAGGGGAAGACCGGGGAGCTGTTTTTT
TRBJ2-2 | TRBV14 | . | . | CASSLRTGELFF | TGTGCCAGCAGCCTCCGCACCGGGGAGCTGTTTTTT
TRBJ2-3 | TRBV5-4 | TRBD2 | few | CASSFPGRGGDTQYF | TGTGCCAGCAGCTTTCCCGGGAGGGGCGGAGATACGCAGTATTTT
TRBJ1-1 | TRBV7-2 | . | . | CASSTPLNRPNTEAFF | TGTGCCAGCAGCACACCCTTGAACAGACCAAACACTGAAGCTTTCTTT
TRBJ1-5 | TRBV2 | . | . | CASNSGRSNQPQHF | TGTGCCAGCAACAGCGGACGGAGCAATCAGCCCCAGCATTTT
TRBJ1-1 | TRBV6-5 | . | . | CASSYHSMNTEAFF | TGTGCCAGCAGTTACCACAGCATGAACACTGAAGCTTTCTTT
TRBJ1-2 | TRBV5-4 | TRBD1 | . | CASSLGQGAYGYTF | TGTGCCAGCAGCCTCGGTCAGGGGGCTTATGGCTACACCTTC
TRBJ1-3 | TRBV19 | . | . | CASSRYATSTGNTIYF | TGTGCCAGTAGTCGATACGCCACTTCTACTGGAAACACCATATATTTT
TRBJ2-3 | TRBV6-2/TRBV6-3 | TRBD2 | . | CASSLLAASTDTQYF | TGTGCCAGCAGCCTACTAGCGGCTAGCACAGATACGCAGTATTTT
TRBJ2-3 | TRBV5-4 | TRBD2 | once | CASSFRLVAGGYTDTQYF | TGTGCCAGCAGCTTTCGTTTGGTAGCGGGGGGTTACACAGATACGCAGTATTTT
TRBJ2-3 | TRBV6-2/TRBV6-3 | . | . | CASSSQGGPDTQYF | TGTGCCAGCAGTTCGCAGGGGGGACCAGATACGCAGTATTTT
TRBJ1-1 | TRBV27 | . | . | CASSLLGRLNTEAFF | TGTGCCAGCAGTTTACTGGGCAGACTGAACACTGAAGCTTTCTTT
TRBJ2-3 | TRBV28 | . | . | CASSGQSSTDTQYF | TGTGCCAGCAGCGGACAGTCTAGCACAGATACGCAGTATTTT
TRBJ1-3 | TRBV4-1 | TRBD1 | . | CASSQDFSGQGRRNTIYF | TGCGCCAGCAGCCAAGATTTCTCGGGACAGGGTCGGCGAAACACCATATATTTT
TRBJ2-4 | TRBV6-2/TRBV6-3 | TRBD2 | . | CASTPGLAGYPEDTIAKNIQYF | TGTGCCAGCACCCCGGGACTAGCGGGCTACCCTGAGGACACGATAGCCAAAAACATTCAGTACTTC
TRBJ1-5 | TRBV18 | . | . | CASSETVSNQPQHF | TGTGCCAGCTCCGAGACAGTTAGCAATCAGCCCCAGCATTTT
TRBJ1-2 | TRBV4-3 | . | few | CASSPSYLTGTLYGYTF | TGCGCCAGCAGCCCCTCATACCTTACCGGGACACTGTATGGCTACACCTTC
TRBJ1-1 | TRBV6-5 | . | . | CASSYSLGYGTEAFF | TGTGCCAGCAGTTACTCGCTAGGATACGGCACTGAAGCTTTCTTT
TRBJ1-4 | TRBV2 | TRBD1 | . | CASSTGQGDGNEKLFF | TGTGCCAGCAGTACCGGACAGGGAGACGGTAATGAAAAACTGTTTTTT
TRBJ2-7 | TRBV5-1 | . | . | CASSPWVDFSYEQYF | TGCGCCAGCTCGCCCTGGGTAGACTTCTCCTACGAGCAGTACTTC
TRBJ1-4 | TRBV15 | . | . | CATSGGTVNEKLFF | TGTGCCACCAGCGGCGGGACTGTGAATGAAAAACTGTTTTTT
TRBJ2-3 | TRBV5-1 | TRBD1 | once | CASTPGRGRADTQYF | TGCGCCAGCACCCCGGGCAGGGGGCGTGCAGATACGCAGTATTTT
TRBJ2-7 | TRBV5-6 | . | . | CASSLDRATYEQYF | TGTGCCAGCAGCTTGGACAGGGCGACCTACGAGCAGTACTTC
TRBJ2-1 | TRBV15 | TRBD2 | . | CASAGGARAGEQFF | TGTGCCAGCGCCGGGGGGGCGCGAGCCGGTGAGCAGTTCTTC
TRBJ2-7 | TRBV28 | TRBD1 | . | CASSIHRGRVRGGSYEQYF | TGTGCCAGCAGTATACACAGGGGGCGCGTCAGAGGTGGGTCCTACGAGCAGTACTTC
TRBJ2-2 | TRBV9 | . | . | CASTVGDIKNTGELFF | TGTGCCAGCACAGTCGGAGATATTAAGAACACCGGGGAGCTGTTTTTT
TRBJ1-4 | TRBV7-6 | TRBD1 | . | CASSLRVTGVGTNEKLFF | TGTGCCAGCAGCCTACGAGTGACAGGGGTGGGGACTAATGAAAAACTGTTTTTT
TRBJ1-1 | TRBV29-1 | . | few | CSVETPSKGQNTEAFF | TGCAGCGTTGAAACGCCTTCTAAGGGGCAGAACACTGAAGCTTTCTTT
TRBJ1-6 | TRBV6-1 | TRBD1 | . | CASSDRGRLNNSPLHF | TGTGCCAGCAGTGATAGGGGGCGCCTGAATAATTCACCCCTCCACTTT
TRBJ2-3 | TRBV4-1 | . | . | CASSQENRADTQYF | TGCGCCAGCAGCCAAGAAAACAGGGCAGATACGCAGTATTTT
TRBJ1-2 | TRBV2 | TRBD1 | . | CATDGTGSMGYTF | TGTGCCACAGACGGGACAGGTTCCATGGGCTACACCTTC
TRBJ1-2 | TRBV6-1 | . | . | CASSEVGRGSGYTF | TGTGCCAGCAGTGAAGTGGGCAGGGGAAGCGGCTACACCTTC
TRBJ2-1 | TRBV5-1 | TRBD2 | . | CASSWLSGVDNEQFF | TGCGCCAGCAGCTGGCTTAGCGGGGTCGACAATGAGCAGTTCTTC
TRBJ1-2 | TRBV28 | . | . | CASKGGRVVSNYGYTF | TGTGCCAGCAAGGGCGGCAGGGTGGTCTCAAACTATGGCTACACCTTC